This TCR beta chain came from a study of metastatic and nonmetastatic thyroid tumors (dated by TCRdb to 2019 to 2021). Study-wide context: For patients with malignant and with benign thyroid disease, the researchers compared repertoires between peripheral blood samples and tumor or nodule tissue samples. The research as a whole found: TCR beta diversity was reported as significantly higher in malignant tumors than in benign nodules, in both blood and tumor samples.

None of the patients had been given any treatment before thyroid surgery. Patient clinical samples collected from about 2011 to 2018 were retrospectively analysed using T-cell receptor beta sequencing. The CDR1 and CDR2 encoded by the germline V gene (reference sequence) are SGHKS and YYEKEE. From its cysteine to its phenylalanine, the CDR3 spans 13 amino acids. Just CDR3 DNA is preserved here, 39 bases in frame from base 1. The germline ends are 8 bases apart after V is trimmed by 0 bases and J by 10 bases. This clone came up many times. Its antigen is unknown. No qualities accompany the bases; no much larger clone lies one base away. Library preparation employed PCR. Sequencer: Illumina HiSeq 4000. The TCR beta-chain CDR3 region of each patient was profiled by high-throughput sequencing. The original methods were these. The researchers built a classifier to tell apart papillary thyroid cancer patients with distant metastasis, based on CDR3 differences among clinicopathological groups. Repertoire diversity was assessed with the Shannon index, and tumor-blood repertoire similarity with the Morisita-Horn index. Starting from the raw public reads, TCRdb applied fastp trimming at Q25, assembled clones with MiXCR and retained in-frame beta chains. The V and J calls shown here were made by TCRdb, not taken from the authors' results. The sample table contains 43,000 or so clones; only one count was recorded for about 4% of them. The ten largest clones capture 7.5% to 10% of the sample.

This chain joins TRBV5-5 to TRBJ1-6; the D segment cannot be called with confidence. Sequenced: blood. The clonotype originates from a female donor with papillary thyroid cancer or a benign thyroid nodule (not recorded which). Some clones in this sample may be carry-over from other donors' samples. At the DNA level, the sequence is TGTGCCAGCAGCTTGGGGTCAGAATCACCCCTCCACTTT. Translated, it gives CASSLGSESPLHF.